Presented here are 3 T cell receptor beta chains from one specimen sequenced in a study of a mutant IDH1 vaccine in newly diagnosed glioma. Here immunoSEQ multiplex PCR was the method, and the copy in TCRdb shows in-frame clones only, minus some. Of 25,000 to 40,000 clones in the sample, around 80% are singletons; the top ten hold about 11%. No antigen is known for these receptors. Time point in this sample: week 35, safety follow-up. The study gave 300 ug of mutant IDH1 20-mer peptide per vaccine dose, with topical imiquimod. Material: PBMCs, obtained from a glioma patient whose treatment included an IDH1 peptide vaccine. The receptors originated from a woman in her 40s with glioma.

V gene TRBV5-1 combines with J gene TRBJ2-1; the match to TRBD2 covers 8 bases. The trim removed 4 bases at V and 9 bases at J, leaving 9 bases unmatched. CDR3 length: 14 amino acids. Germline assignment: CDR1 SGHRS and CDR2 YFSETQ. Here the CDR3 DNA reads TGCGCCAGCAGCAAGGGACTAGTCCCTGTTGAGCAGTTCTTC. Translating it yields CASSKGLVPVEQFF.

Only a few counts were recorded for this clone. The chain links TRBV2 to TRBJ1-5; 7 nucleotides agree with TRBD1. Germline V gene lookup returns CDR1 SNHLY and CDR2 FYNNEI. CDR3 length: 13 residues. J gave up 11 bases and V 0 bases, and 4 bases lay outside the gene matches. DNA of the CDR3: TGTGCCAGCAGTGAAGCCGGGACAGTGGCCCAGCATTTT. Amino acids: CASSEAGTVAQHF.

This clone was picked up one time. This chain links TRBV7-9 with TRBJ1-1; TRBD1 aligns across 7 bases. J lost 1 base, V lost 5 bases, and 4 bases had no gene match. CDR1 and CDR2 (germline): SEHNR, FQNEAQ (reference sequence). The CDR3 is 14 amino acids. CDR3 amino acids: CASSRGTENTEAFF. CDR3 bases: TGTGCCAGCAGCCGGGGGACAGAGAACACTGAAGCTTTCTTT. Full variable domain (outside the CDR3, taken from reference TRBV7-9 and TRBJ1-1): DTGVSQNPRHKITKRGQNVTFRCDPISEHNRLYWYRQTLGQGPEFLTYFQNEAQLEKSRLLSDRFSAERPKGSFSTLEIQRTEQGDSAMYLCASSRGTENTEAFFGQGTRLTVV.